This entry concerns a single T cell receptor (beta chain). Assay: immunoSEQ multiplex PCR; the TCRdb copy retains only in-frame clones and omits some. The sample includes some 150,000 clones, roughly 87% seen only once; the top ten take nearly 0.95%. The ends lost 7 bases at V and 8 bases at J; junction bases unmatched: 11. Per the germline V gene, CDR1 is SGHRS and CDR2 is YFSETQ. The CDR3 runs 15 residues. This sample is drawn from a study of blood T cell repertoires in COVID-19. This chain links TRBV5-1 with TRBJ2-3; TRBD2 matches 12 bases. Sequenced: peripheral blood. The source of this sequence is a woman aged 45-65 years with acute or convalescent COVID-19. CDR3: CASDLGLAGPRTQYF. The DNA for the CDR3 is TGCGCCAGCGATCTCGGACTAGCGGGACCCCGTACGCAGTATTTT.